This T cell receptor beta chain was recovered during a study of T cell responses to AZD1222 COVID-19 vaccine. General study findings and limits: At 160-218 and 743-854, vaccine-associated CD4 TCRs were dominant, and they spanned spike.

Some clones are missing from TCRdb's copy, which holds only in-frame ones; the method was immunoSEQ multiplex PCR. The repertoire holds 98,000 or so clones, 86% seen once, with 3% to 3.5% in the top ten. The V segment lost 6 bases and the J segment 9 bases; nucleotides outside the gene matches: 4. Germline V gene lookup returns CDR1 MNHEY and CDR2 SMNVEV (reference sequence). The CDR3 runs to 12 residues. This clone was seen just once. What it binds is unknown. This clonotype originated in an adult in good health. This sequence joins TRBV27 and TRBJ1-1; TRBD1 matches 10 bases. The sequencing here drew on peripheral blood, taken on day 0 of AZD1222 vaccination. The CDR3 loop reads CASSPDRGQAFF. CDR3 nucleotide sequence: TGTGCCAGCAGCCCAGACAGGGGGCAAGCTTTCTTT.